The clone carrying this T cell receptor beta chain was seen at least ten times. Its antigen is not known. Amplification of TCR alpha and beta CDR3 regions from RNA used iRepertoire nested multiplex PCR. TCRdb itself ran the multiplex PCR reads through MiXCR, one entry per CDR3 protein. The table shows fewer than 200,000 distinct CDR3 sequences, with about 32% occurring only once. Germline trimming cut 6 bases from V and 2 bases from J; bases unmatched to any gene: 7. Germline V CDR1 and CDR2: MNHNS, SASEGT. This CDR3 region has 15 residues. The data stem from a study of glioma-infiltrating T cells. Whole-study findings and limits: Only very few CDR3 sequences appeared in both tissue and blood.

V gene TRBV6-1 combines with J gene TRBJ1-3; 7 positions match TRBD1. The clonotype was recovered from a human donor with low-grade glioma or glioblastoma, undergoing nonglioma brain surgery, or in good health (not recorded which). Material for sequencing was glioma tissue, nonneoplastic brain tissue, or PBMCs (not recorded which). In nucleotides, the CDR3 is TGTGCCAGCAGGATACAGGGGTTGACTGGAAACACCATATATTTT. It codes for CASRIQGLTGNTIYF.